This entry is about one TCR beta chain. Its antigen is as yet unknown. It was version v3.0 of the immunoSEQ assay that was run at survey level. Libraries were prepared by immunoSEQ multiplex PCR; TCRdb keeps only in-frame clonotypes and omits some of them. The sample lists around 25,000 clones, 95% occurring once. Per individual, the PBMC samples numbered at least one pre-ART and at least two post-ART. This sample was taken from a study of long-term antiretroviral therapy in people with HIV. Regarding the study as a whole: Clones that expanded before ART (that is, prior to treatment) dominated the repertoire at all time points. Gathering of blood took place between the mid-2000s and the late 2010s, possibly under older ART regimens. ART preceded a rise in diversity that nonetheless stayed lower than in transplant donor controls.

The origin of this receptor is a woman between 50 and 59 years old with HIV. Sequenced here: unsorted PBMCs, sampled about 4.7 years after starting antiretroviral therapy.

CDR3 amino acids: CASRMGGDNQPQHF. Here the CDR3 DNA reads TGTGCCAGTAGAATGGGTGGAGACAATCAGCCCCAGCATTTT. The rearrangement links TRBV19 to TRBJ1-5; D unresolved. Germline assignment: CDR1 LNHDA and CDR2 SQIVND (reference sequence). Between the trimmed V and J ends, which lost 6 bases and 3 bases, there was a span of 12 bases. The CDR3 extends over 14 amino acids.